This entry describes one T cell receptor (beta chain). The target of this receptor is not known. Per-base qualities were not stored, and no clone one base away is much larger. The source of the sample is a study of Tregs in tolerant kidney transplant recipients (dated by TCRdb to the late 2010s). With regard to the full study: Before combined kidney and bone marrow transplantation, this study identified donor-specific regulatory T cells using TCRbeta sequencing and then followed those same cells after transplant. In a few healthy controls, several methods of expanding Tregs specific for an allogeneic donor were compared by TCRbeta repertoire sequencing. Overall study results and their limits: Expanding Tregs with activated donor B cells appeared to identify the most biologically relevant and donor-specific TCRbeta repertoire. Biological reproducibility was not examined directly, but technical replication error appeared to be minimal. The study was constrained by small patient numbers, and validation of the findings is required in larger populations and under other immunosuppression protocols.

Genomic DNA was extracted from sorted cells with the QIAGEN DNeasy Blood and Tissue Kit for TCRbeta CDR3 sequencing. High-throughput TCRbeta CDR3 sequencing, including PCR amplification with bias correction and internal controls, was performed commercially through immunoSEQ. The study's processing was this. Unique productive TCRbeta sequences were defined by CDR3 nucleotide sequence where primers matched, otherwise by CDR3 amino acid sequence with Vbeta and Jbeta genes. To correct for sorting error, sequences found in more than one sorted population at a frequency ratio of 2:1 or less were discarded, and the remaining shared sequences were assigned to the population with the higher frequency. Sequences were defined as donor-reactive when expanded at least 5-fold in CFSE-low cells versus unstimulated cells and present at a frequency of at least 0.01% in CFSE-low cells. Jensen-Shannon divergence calculated on the top 100 TCRbeta sequences ranked by frequency was used to measure repertoire divergence. For samples with multiple sequencing runs, sorting error was corrected in each run separately before the runs were combined. This is the immuneACCESS table as TCRdb keeps it, with only in-frame sequences that have V and J called. A part of the clones is gone; compared with another copy, unresolved V genes explain less than half, and the rest is unexplained. That table is the source of V, J and clone size, and D and trimming were worked out from the DNA. Here the sample has over 50,000 clones; 83% occur a single time. The top ten hold 4% to 6.5% of the sample.

Unstimulated Tregs (CD4+CD25+CD127-), CD4+ non-Tregs (CD4+CD25-), CD4 and CD8 cells were FACS-sorted from thawed PBMCs. Blood from healthy controls was obtained either as purchased buffy coats or from healthy volunteers. Healthy control blood was processed to PBMCs by Ficoll density gradient and cryopreserved, and patient PBMCs were collected before and after transplant. From the germline V gene (reference sequence), CDR1 is LNHDA and CDR2 is SQIVND. Unmatched junction bases come to 3, with V trimmed by 1 base and J by 8 bases. Measured from the cysteine to the phenylalanine, the CDR3 is 15 residues long. Of the read, only the CDR3 DNA is kept; its 45 bases are in frame from base 1.

The rearranged segments are TRBV19 and TRBJ1-4, and 11 junctional nucleotides match TRBD1. Sequenced: CD4+ T cells from blood. The clonotype was recovered from a human donor in good health. The CDR3 is CASSIGDRGTEKLFF. The DNA is as follows: TGTGCCAGTAGTATAGGGGACAGGGGGACAGAAAAACTGTTTTTT. The CDR3, completed at both ends by the reference TRBV19 and TRBJ1-4 genes, gives the full variable domain DGGITQSPKYLFRKEGQNVTLSCEQNLNHDAMYWYRQDPGQGLRLIYYSQIVNDFQKGDIAEGYSVSREKKESFPLTVTSAQKNPTAFYLCASSIGDRGTEKLFFGSGTQLSVL.